One sample yielded the 3 T cell receptor beta chains listed below, sequenced in a study of T-cell reconstitution after alpha-beta-depleted transplantation in children. It was with unique molecular identifiers that the TCRbeta library was prepared. TCRdb reprocessed the PCR reads with MiXCR, giving one entry per CDR3 protein. Of hundreds of thousands of distinct CDR3 sequences in the sample, roughly 15% are singletons; the top ten hold 25% to 35%. The sample consisted of PBMCs, mostly from graft donor cells, taken 360 days after TCRalphabeta/CD19-depleted stem cell transplant. These receptors all stem from a boy younger than two who had a stem cell transplant for Wiskott-Aldrich syndrome, so the T cells may come from the graft donor.

The V call is TRBV5-1, the J call TRBJ2-1, with D tentatively TRBD1 (6 bases). The germline V and J ends were trimmed by 2 bases and 2 bases, with 17 bases remaining between them. This CDR3 contains 17 residues. Germline lookup yields CDR1 SGHRS and CDR2 YFSETQ. The CDR3 DNA reads TGCGCCAGCAGCTTCAACTTAGGGGACACGGCCTACAATGAGCAGTTCTTC. Protein product: CASSFNLGDTAYNEQFF.

This sequence joins TRBV20-1 and TRBJ2-3; 8 bases fit TRBD1. Looked up from germline, CDR1 is DFQATT and CDR2 is SNEGSKA (reference sequence). J was trimmed by 5 bases and V by 3 bases; bases with no gene match: 10. The CDR3 runs 15 residues. The CDR3 DNA follows: TGCAGTGCTAGGGACTGGCAGGGGGCTCGAGATACGCAGTATTTT. Translating it yields CSARDWQGARDTQYF.

The sample holds a few counts of this clonotype. J is TRBJ2-5 and V is TRBV29-1, with D possibly being TRBD1 or TRBD2 (6 bases each). V was shortened by 3 bases and J by 3 bases, with 20 bases between the two germline ends. The CDR3 is 16 residues long. Germline V gene sequence: CDR1 SQVTM, CDR2 ANQGSEA. CDR3 residues: CSVDRGAWRDEETQYF. CDR3 sequence (DNA): TGCAGCGTTGATAGGGGGGCGTGGAGGGATGAAGAGACCCAGTACTTC.